The rows below give T cell receptor beta chains drawn from one sample of a study of blood T cells in healthy people across ages. MiXCR, run by TCRdb on the 5' RACE reads, gives a single entry per CDR3 protein. Altogether 1.2 million to 1.5 million distinct CDR3 sequences are present, approximately 40% being singletons, with the ten largest covering 7.9%. The sequenced material came from blood. The receptor set was obtained from a woman under 30 in good health. CDR3s include the opening cysteine and the closing phenylalanine or tryptophan. Fields, in order: V gene, CDR3 length, clone size, D gene, J gene, CDR3 protein, CDR3 DNA. D genes are given only for firm matches. For some rows the clone size is stated as once, few or many, or as a class when expanded; others skip it.

TRBV2	16	.	TRBD2	TRBJ2-3	CASSESAGGNTDTQYF	TGTGCCAGCAGTGAATCGGCGGGGGGGAACACAGATACGCAGTATTTT
TRBV6-1	14	.	TRBD2	TRBJ2-1	CAIKPAGAYNEQFF	TGTGCCATTAAACCAGCGGGGGCCTACAATGAGCAGTTCTTC
TRBV4-1	16	.	TRBD1	TRBJ2-5	CASSQLDRGLGETQYF	TGCGCCAGCAGCCAACTGGACAGGGGGCTAGGAGAGACCCAGTACTTC
TRBV6-6	14	few	.	TRBJ2-3	CASSPPGDFDTQYF	TGTGCCAGCAGTCCTCCAGGTGACTTCGATACGCAGTATTTT
TRBV5-4	16	.	.	TRBJ2-2	CASSPAVGMNTGELFF	TGTGCCAGCAGCCCGGCGGTGGGAATGAACACCGGGGAGCTGTTTTTT
TRBV30	15	.	.	TRBJ2-1	CAWSTGTKVKNEQFF	TGTGCCTGGAGTACAGGGACTAAGGTTAAGAATGAGCAGTTCTTC
TRBV29-1	15	.	.	TRBJ2-7	CSVVGGLPHLYEQYF	TGCAGCGTCGTTGGGGGCCTTCCCCATCTCTACGAGCAGTACTTC
TRBV12-3/TRBV12-4	12	few	.	TRBJ2-1	CASSLSTSRQFF	TGTGCCAGCAGCCTCTCCACTAGCCGGCAGTTCTTC
TRBV4-2	14	.	.	TRBJ1-1	CASTLTDRGTEAFF	TGTGCCAGCACCCTTACGGATCGGGGAACTGAAGCTTTCTTT
TRBV20-1	12	.	.	TRBJ2-1	CSAQGLNNKQFF	TGCAGTGCTCAGGGTCTTAACAATAAGCAGTTCTTC
TRBV7-3	16	few	TRBD2	TRBJ2-3	CASSFGLAGGSDTQYF	TGTGCCAGCAGCTTTGGACTAGCGGGGGGGTCAGATACGCAGTATTTT
TRBV2	13	.	.	TRBJ2-7	CASSDGQVYEQYF	TGTGCCAGCAGTGATGGGCAGGTCTACGAGCAGTACTTC
TRBV7-6	14	few	.	TRBJ1-2	CASSLALTGQGYTF	TGTGCCAGCAGCTTAGCTCTGACGGGTCAAGGCTACACCTTC
TRBV4-1	16	.	.	TRBJ1-6	CASSQAPGTSNSPLHF	TGCGCCAGCAGCCAAGCCCCAGGGACCTCAAATTCACCCCTCCACTTT
TRBV11-3	16	.	.	TRBJ2-1	CASSLRGQGGNNEQFF	TGTGCCAGCAGCTTACGCGGCCAGGGGGGTAACAATGAGCAGTTCTTC
TRBV7-9	14	.	TRBD2	TRBJ2-5	CASSETSGGDEQYF	TGTGCCAGCAGCGAGACTAGCGGAGGCGATGAGCAGTACTTC
TRBV6-1	13	few	.	TRBJ2-3	CASRGQSLDTQYF	TGTGCCAGCAGAGGACAGAGTTTAGATACGCAGTATTTT
TRBV7-3	14	few	.	TRBJ2-7	CASSPGRGGGEQYF	TGTGCCAGCAGCCCAGGAAGGGGTGGTGGTGAGCAGTACTTC
TRBV7-9	13	.	.	TRBJ1-1	CASSTNPNTEAFF	TGTGCCAGCAGCACTAACCCGAACACTGAAGCTTTCTTT
TRBV5-1	16	few	TRBD1	TRBJ2-1	CASSPAAGGSYNEQFF	TGCGCCAGCAGCCCGGCGGCAGGGGGATCCTACAATGAGCAGTTCTTC
TRBV7-9	13	few	.	TRBJ1-1	CASSYPDGNEAFF	TGTGCCAGCAGCTACCCCGACGGGAATGAAGCTTTCTTT
TRBV20-1	15	.	TRBD1	TRBJ2-5	CSARDPGQGAQEQYF	TGCAGTGCTAGAGACCCGGGACAGGGGGCTCAGGAGCAGTACTTC
TRBV7-2	16	many	.	TRBJ2-1	CASSLAKISSYNEQFF	TGTGCCAGCAGCTTAGCCAAAATAAGCTCCTACAATGAGCAGTTCTTC
TRBV19	18	.	TRBD2	TRBJ2-1	CASSPGTSGVLSYNEQFF	TGTGCCAGTAGCCCCGGGACTAGCGGGGTCCTCTCCTACAATGAGCAGTTCTTC
TRBV6-6	13	few	.	TRBJ1-2	CASTGIANYGYTF	TGTGCCAGCACGGGGATAGCTAACTATGGCTACACCTTC